This TCR beta chain was retrieved from a study of blood T cell repertoires in COVID-19. Study in general: Material from acute and convalescent COVID-19 was sourced from the United States, Italy and Spain. The analysed material was cDNA or gDNA that came from T cells, B-cell-depleted T cells, or PBMCs.

Per the authors' pipeline: Amplification of reference gene primers provided the estimated nucleated cell counts. The assay was immunoSEQ multiplex PCR, and TCRdb's table has in-frame clones only and misses some. The V and J calls and clone size were taken over from that table, and D and trimming were inferred from the DNA. The sample lists roughly 81,000 clones; around 88% were seen once. Trimming cost V 7 bases and J 7 bases; bases outside gene matches: 2. The CDR3 loop spans 13 amino acids. The germline V gene encodes CDR1 WSHSY and CDR2 SAAADI. The J gene is TRBJ1-6, the V gene TRBV10-2, with 9 bases matching TRBD1. The receptor's source is an elderly man with active or convalescent COVID-19. Sample: peripheral blood. CDR3 loop: CASNDRGNSPLHF. DNA for the CDR3: TGCGCCAGCAACGACAGGGGGAATTCACCCCTCCACTTT.